A few counts support the clone carrying this TCR beta chain. Its antigen is currently unknown. Per the germline V gene, CDR1 is SGHNT and CDR2 is YENEEA. V lost 5 bases to trimming and J lost 2 bases, with 17 bases between them. The CDR3 spans 16 residues. The record originates from a study of T cell repertoires in cytomegalovirus infection. Study-level background: CMV infection plus the matching HLA type was flagged by public TCR beta signatures.

From the reads, TCRdb called clonotypes with MiXCR, one entry per CDR3 protein. The sample lists 740,000 or so distinct CDR3 sequences; 35% to 40% were seen once. Study observations and caveats: Pooled public TCR beta family frequency picked out CMV carriers with the relevant HLA. HLA-C-restricted TCR beta clonotypes specific for CMV led the ex vivo response.

Sequenced sample: PBMCs. The source is a human donor in good health (CMV status not recorded). Some clones in this sample may be carry-over from other donors' samples. This chain links TRBV11-3 with TRBJ2-3, with D unresolved. CDR3 in amino acids: CASSMSDGALTDTQYF. The CDR3 coding sequence is TGTGCCAGCAGCATGTCGGACGGAGCTCTCACAGATACGCAGTATTTT.